The clone carrying this T cell receptor (beta chain) has only a few counts. CDR3 size: 14 residues. V shed 6 bases and J 8 bases; nucleotides not matched to a gene: 3. Tagging with unique molecular identifiers was applied to individual cDNA molecules. TCRdb passed the 5' RACE reads through MiXCR, listing each CDR3 protein once. Seen here are roughly 100,000 distinct CDR3 sequences, roughly 13% observed once, and the top ten hold approximately 6%. These data belong to a study of early T cells in non-severe SARS-CoV-2 infection. The rearrangement links TRBV12-3 or TRBV12-4 to TRBJ2-1; 14 nucleotides align to TRBD2. The specimen was whole blood. The origin of this receptor is an adult who was a healthcare worker with PCR-confirmed SARS-CoV-2 infection or an uninfected control (not recorded which). DNA for the CDR3: TGTGCCAGCAGCCGGGGACTAGCGGGAGATGAGCAGTTCTTC. This codes for CASSRGLAGDEQFF.